Described below is a single T cell receptor beta chain sequence and its context. Its target is not known. The treatment here: oral pan-JAK inhibitor, 5-10 mg twice daily. The data stem from a study of CD8+ T cells in alopecia areata. About the research overall: Disease severity was quantified as SALT score of affected scalp area. The study, taken as a whole, reports: Significant decreases in scalp clonality and expanded CD8+ clones followed tofacitinib treatment. Since there was just one nonresponder, nobody can yet say how baseline CD8+ expansion ties to response. Higher clonality was seen in lesional scalp than in normal scalp, especially in alopecia totalis/universalis.

V was shortened by 6 bases and J by 5 bases, with 15 bases between the two germline ends. The CDR3 runs 14 residues. Per germline, CDR1 SGHRS and CDR2 YFSETQ. Sequencing templates came from extracted RNA that was reverse transcribed into cDNA. Sequencing was performed with immunoSEQ multiplex PCR; in TCRdb, only in-frame clones are kept and a portion is missing. This table holds about 210,000 clones, approximately 65% found once. This TCR came from a human donor with alopecia areata. The chain combines TRBV5-1 with TRBJ2-1, with D perhaps matching TRBD1 or TRBD2 (5 bases each). The specimen was CD4+ T cells sorted from blood, collected around week 42, from a patient treated with tofacitinib. CDR3 region: CASTLGALNNEQFF. The CDR3 nucleotides are TGCGCCAGCACGCTCGGGGCCCTAAACAATGAGCAGTTCTTC.